This record concerns one T cell receptor (beta chain) sequence. A read error may produce the germline difference seen at one junction end. The CDR3 consists of 14 residues. CDR1 and CDR2 (germline): SGHKS, YYEKEE (reference sequence). The data derive from a study of CD8+CD57+ T cells in acquired aplastic anemia. Genomic DNA, serving as template, underwent TCR beta VDJ and CDR3 profiling. MiXCR, applied by TCRdb to the reads, yields one record per CDR3 protein. The table records 400,000 to 450,000 distinct CDR3 sequences, just under 70% of them present only once. The sample was sorted CD4+, CD8+, or CD8+CD57+ T cells (not recorded which) from PBMCs. This clonotype originated in a human donor in good health, serving as a control. The chain links TRBV5-5 to TRBJ1-3; no firm D call. The CDR3 sequence is CASSLDNSGDTIYF. The CDR3 DNA is TGTGCCAGCAGCCTTGACAACTCTGGAGACACCATATATTTT. Together with reference TRBV5-5 and TRBJ1-3, the CDR3 gives the full variable domain: DAGVTQSPTHLIKTRGQQVTLRCSPISGHKSVSWYQQVLGQGPQFIFQYYEKEERGRGNFPDRFSARQFPNYSSELNVNALLLGDSALYLCASSLDNSGDTIYFGEGSWLTVV.